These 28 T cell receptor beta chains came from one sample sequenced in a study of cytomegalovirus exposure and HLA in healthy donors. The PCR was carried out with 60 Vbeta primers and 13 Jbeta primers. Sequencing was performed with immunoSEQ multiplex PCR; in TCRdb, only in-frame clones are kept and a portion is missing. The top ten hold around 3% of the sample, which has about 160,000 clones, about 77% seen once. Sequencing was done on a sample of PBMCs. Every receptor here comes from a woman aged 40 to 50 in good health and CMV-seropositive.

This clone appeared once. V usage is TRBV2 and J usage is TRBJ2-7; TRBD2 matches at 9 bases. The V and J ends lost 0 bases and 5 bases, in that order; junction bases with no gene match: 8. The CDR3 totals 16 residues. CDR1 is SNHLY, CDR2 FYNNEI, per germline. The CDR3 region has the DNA TGTGCCAGCAGTGAAGCTCATCTAGCGGGGCGGCACGAGCAGTACTTC. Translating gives CASSEAHLAGRHEQYF. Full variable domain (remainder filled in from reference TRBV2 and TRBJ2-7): EPEVTQTPSHQVTQMGQEVILRCVPISNHLYFYWYRQILGQKVEFLVSFYNNEISEKSEIFDDQFSVERPDGSNFTLKIRSTKLEDSAMYFCASSEAHLAGRHEQYFGPGTRLTVT.

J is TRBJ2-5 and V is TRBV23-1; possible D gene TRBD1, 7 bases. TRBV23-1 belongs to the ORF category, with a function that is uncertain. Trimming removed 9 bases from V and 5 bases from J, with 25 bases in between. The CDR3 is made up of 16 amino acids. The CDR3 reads CARGRGDSILRETQYF. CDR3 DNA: TGCGCCAGGGGCAGGGGGGACAGTATTTTGAGGGAGACCCAGTACTTC.

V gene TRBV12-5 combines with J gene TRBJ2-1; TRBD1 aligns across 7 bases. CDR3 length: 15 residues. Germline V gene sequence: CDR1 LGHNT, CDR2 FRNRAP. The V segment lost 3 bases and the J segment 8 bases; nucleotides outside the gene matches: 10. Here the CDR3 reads CASGFGTGVGDEQFF. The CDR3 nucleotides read TGTGCTAGTGGTTTCGGAACAGGGGTGGGGGATGAGCAGTTCTTC. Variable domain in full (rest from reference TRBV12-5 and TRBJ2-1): DARVTQTPRHKVTEMGQEVTMRCQPILGHNTVFWYRQTMMQGLELLAYFRNRAPLDDSGMPKDRFSAEMPDATLATLKIQPSEPRDSAVYFCASGFGTGVGDEQFFGPGTRLTVL.

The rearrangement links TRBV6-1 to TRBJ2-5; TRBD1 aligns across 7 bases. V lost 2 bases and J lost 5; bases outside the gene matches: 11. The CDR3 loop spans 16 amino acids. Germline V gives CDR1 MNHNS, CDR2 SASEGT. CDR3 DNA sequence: TGTGCCAGCAGTGAACCCTACCCCGGGACAGAGGAGACCCAGTACTTC. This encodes CASSEPYPGTEETQYF.

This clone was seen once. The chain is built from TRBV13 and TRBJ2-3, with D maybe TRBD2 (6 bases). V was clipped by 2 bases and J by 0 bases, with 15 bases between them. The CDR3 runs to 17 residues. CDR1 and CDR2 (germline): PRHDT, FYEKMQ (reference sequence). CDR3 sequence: CASSLWVAGSSTDTQYF. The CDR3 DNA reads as TGTGCCAGCAGCTTATGGGTGGCGGGATCTAGCACAGATACGCAGTATTTT.

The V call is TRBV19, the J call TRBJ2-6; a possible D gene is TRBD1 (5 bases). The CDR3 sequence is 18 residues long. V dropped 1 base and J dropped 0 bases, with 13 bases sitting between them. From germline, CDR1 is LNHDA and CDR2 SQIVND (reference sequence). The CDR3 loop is CASSIGGIRISGANVLTF. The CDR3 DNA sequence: TGTGCCAGTAGTATAGGGGGCATAAGGATCTCTGGGGCCAACGTCCTGACTTTC.

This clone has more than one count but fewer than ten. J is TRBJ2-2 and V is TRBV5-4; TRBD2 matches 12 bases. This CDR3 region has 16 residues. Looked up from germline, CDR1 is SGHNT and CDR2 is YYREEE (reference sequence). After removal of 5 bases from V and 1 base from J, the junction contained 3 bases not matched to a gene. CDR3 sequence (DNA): TGTGCCAGCAGAATGACTAGCGGGGGGAACACCGGGGAGCTGTTTTTT. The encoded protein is CASRMTSGGNTGELFF.

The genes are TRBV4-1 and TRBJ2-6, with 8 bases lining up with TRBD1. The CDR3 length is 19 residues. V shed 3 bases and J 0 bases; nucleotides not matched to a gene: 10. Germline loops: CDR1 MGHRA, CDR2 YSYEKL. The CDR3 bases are TGCGCCAGCAGCCATCTACCGGGACAGGCCTACTCTGGGGCCAACGTCCTGACTTTC. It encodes CASSHLPGQAYSGANVLTF.

CDR3 in amino acids: CASSVEAGGDYGYTF. CDR3 coding DNA: TGTGCCAGCAGCGTAGAGGCAGGGGGAGACTATGGCTACACCTTC. The chain has TRBV9 and TRBJ1-2, with 7 bases aligning to TRBD1. Germline lookup yields CDR1 SGDLS and CDR2 YYNGEE. There are 15 residues in the CDR3. The ends lost 0 bases at V and 3 bases at J; junction bases unmatched: 5.

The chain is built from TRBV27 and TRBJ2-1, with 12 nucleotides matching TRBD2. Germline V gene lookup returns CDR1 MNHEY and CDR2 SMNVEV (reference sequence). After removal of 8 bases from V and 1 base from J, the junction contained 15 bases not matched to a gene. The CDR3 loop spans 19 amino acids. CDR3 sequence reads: CASLGAGLAGGLSYNEQFF. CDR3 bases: TGTGCCAGCCTAGGAGCGGGGCTAGCGGGGGGGCTGTCCTACAATGAGCAGTTCTTC.

This CDR3 is CASSLGAGVSYEQYF. The CDR3 nucleotides read TGTGCCAGCAGCTTGGGAGCGGGGGTATCCTACGAGCAGTACTTC. The chain carries TRBV7-2 and TRBJ2-7; 8 nucleotides match TRBD2. Germline values: CDR1 SGHTA, CDR2 FQGNSA. V shed 3 bases, J shed 1 base, and the junction held 5 bases outside the gene matches. The CDR3 consists of 15 residues. The full variable domain, rest sourced from reference TRBV7-2 and TRBJ2-7, is GAGVSQSPSNKVTEKGKDVELRCDPISGHTALYWYRQSLGQGLEFLIYFQGNSAPDKSGLPSDRFSAERTGGSVSTLTIQRTQQEDSAVYLCASSLGAGVSYEQYFGPGTRLTVT.

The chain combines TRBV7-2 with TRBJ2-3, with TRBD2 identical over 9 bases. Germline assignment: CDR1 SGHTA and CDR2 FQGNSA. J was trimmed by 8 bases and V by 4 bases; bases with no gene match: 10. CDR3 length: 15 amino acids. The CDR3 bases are TGTGCCAGCAGCTCCGAGAGGGCTAGCGGGGTTACGCAGTATTTT. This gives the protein CASSSERASGVTQYF.

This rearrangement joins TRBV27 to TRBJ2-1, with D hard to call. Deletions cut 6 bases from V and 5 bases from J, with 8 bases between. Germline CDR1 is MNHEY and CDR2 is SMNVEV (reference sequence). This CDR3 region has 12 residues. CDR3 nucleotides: TGTGCCAGCAGAACGCAGGACAATGAGCAGTTCTTC. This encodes CASRTQDNEQFF.

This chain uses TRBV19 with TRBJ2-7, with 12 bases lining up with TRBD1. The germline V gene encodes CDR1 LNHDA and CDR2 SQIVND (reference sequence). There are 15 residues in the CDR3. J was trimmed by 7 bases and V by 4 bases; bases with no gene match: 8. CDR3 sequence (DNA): TGTGCCAGTAGTAACCAGGGACAGGGGGCGCGGGAGCAGTACTTC. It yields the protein CASSNQGQGAREQYF.

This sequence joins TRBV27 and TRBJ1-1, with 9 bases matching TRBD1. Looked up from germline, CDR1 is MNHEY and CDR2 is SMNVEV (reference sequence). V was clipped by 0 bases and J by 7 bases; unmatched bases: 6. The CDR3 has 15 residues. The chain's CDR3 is CASSLSGGQGGEAFF. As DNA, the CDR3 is TGTGCCAGCAGTTTATCGGGGGGACAGGGCGGTGAAGCTTTCTTT.

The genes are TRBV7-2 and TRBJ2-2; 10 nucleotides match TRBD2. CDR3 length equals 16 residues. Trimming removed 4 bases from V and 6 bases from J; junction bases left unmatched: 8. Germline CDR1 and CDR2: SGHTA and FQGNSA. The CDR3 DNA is TGTGCCAGCAGCTCCACTAGCGGGGCCAACTCCGGGGAGCTGTTTTTT. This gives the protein CASSSTSGANSGELFF. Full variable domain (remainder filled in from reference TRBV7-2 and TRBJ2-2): GAGVSQSPSNKVTEKGKDVELRCDPISGHTALYWYRQSLGQGLEFLIYFQGNSAPDKSGLPSDRFSAERTGGSVSTLTIQRTQQEDSAVYLCASSSTSGANSGELFFGEGSRLTVL.

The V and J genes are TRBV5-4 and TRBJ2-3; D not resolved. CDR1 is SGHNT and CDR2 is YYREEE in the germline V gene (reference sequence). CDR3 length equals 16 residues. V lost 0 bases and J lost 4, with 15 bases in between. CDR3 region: CASSLVLMSGPDTQYF. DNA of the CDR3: TGTGCCAGCAGCTTGGTGCTTATGTCTGGCCCAGATACGCAGTATTTT.

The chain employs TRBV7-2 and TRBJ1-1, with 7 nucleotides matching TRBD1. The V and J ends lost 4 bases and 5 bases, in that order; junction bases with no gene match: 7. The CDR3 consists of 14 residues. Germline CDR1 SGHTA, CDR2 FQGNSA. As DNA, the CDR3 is TGTGCCAGCAGCTCGCGACAGGGAAGTACTGAAGCTTTCTTT. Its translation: CASSSRQGSTEAFF.

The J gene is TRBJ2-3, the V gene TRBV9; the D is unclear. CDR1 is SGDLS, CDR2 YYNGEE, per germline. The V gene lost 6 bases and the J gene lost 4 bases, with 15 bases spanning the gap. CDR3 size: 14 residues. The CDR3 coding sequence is TGTGCCAGCACCAGAGTAGACTCCCCAGATACGCAGTATTTT. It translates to CASTRVDSPDTQYF.

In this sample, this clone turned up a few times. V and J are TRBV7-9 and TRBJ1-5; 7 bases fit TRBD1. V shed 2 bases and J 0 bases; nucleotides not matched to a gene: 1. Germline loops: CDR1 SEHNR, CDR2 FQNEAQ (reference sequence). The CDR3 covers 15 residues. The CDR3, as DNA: TGTGCCAGCAGCTTACAGGGGGTTAGCAATCAGCCCCAGCATTTT. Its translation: CASSLQGVSNQPQHF.

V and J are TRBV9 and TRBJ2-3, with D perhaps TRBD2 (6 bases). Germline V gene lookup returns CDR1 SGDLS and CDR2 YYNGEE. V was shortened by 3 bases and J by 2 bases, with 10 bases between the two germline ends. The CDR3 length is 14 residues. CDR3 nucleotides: TGTGCCAGCAGCGCCCGGGACTTCACAGATACGCAGTATTTT. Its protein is CASSARDFTDTQYF.

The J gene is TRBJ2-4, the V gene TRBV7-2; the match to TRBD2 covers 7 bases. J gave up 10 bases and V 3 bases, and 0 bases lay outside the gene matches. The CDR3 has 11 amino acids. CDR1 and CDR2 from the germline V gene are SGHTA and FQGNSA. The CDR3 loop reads CASSLGGIQYF. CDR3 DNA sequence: TGTGCCAGCAGCTTGGGGGGGATTCAGTACTTC.

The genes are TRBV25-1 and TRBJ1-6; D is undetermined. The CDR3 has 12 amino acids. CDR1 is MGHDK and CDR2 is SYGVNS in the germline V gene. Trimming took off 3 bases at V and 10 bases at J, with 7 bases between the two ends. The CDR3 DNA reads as TGTGCCAGCAGTGAGGGAGGATCACCCCTCCACTTT. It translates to CASSEGGSPLHF.

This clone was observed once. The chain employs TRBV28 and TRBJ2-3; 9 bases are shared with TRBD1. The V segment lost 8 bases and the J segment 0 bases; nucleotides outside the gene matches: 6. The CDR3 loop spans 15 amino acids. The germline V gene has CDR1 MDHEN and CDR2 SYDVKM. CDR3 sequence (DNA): TGTGCCAGCTGGAACAGGGGGCTTAGCACAGATACGCAGTATTTT. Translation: CASWNRGLSTDTQYF.

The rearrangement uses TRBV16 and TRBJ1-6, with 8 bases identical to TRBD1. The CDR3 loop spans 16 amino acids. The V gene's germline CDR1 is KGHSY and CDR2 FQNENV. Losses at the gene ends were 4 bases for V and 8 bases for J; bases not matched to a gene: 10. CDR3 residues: CASSPRGPGGDSPLHF. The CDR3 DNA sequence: TGTGCCAGCAGCCCCCGGGGGCCAGGGGGCGATTCACCCCTCCACTTT. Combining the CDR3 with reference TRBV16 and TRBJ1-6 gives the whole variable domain GEEVAQTPKHLVRGEGQKAKLYCAPIKGHSYVFWYQQVLKNEFKFLISFQNENVFDETGMPKERFSAKCLPNSPCSLEIQATKLEDSAVYFCASSPRGPGGDSPLHFGNGTRLTVT.

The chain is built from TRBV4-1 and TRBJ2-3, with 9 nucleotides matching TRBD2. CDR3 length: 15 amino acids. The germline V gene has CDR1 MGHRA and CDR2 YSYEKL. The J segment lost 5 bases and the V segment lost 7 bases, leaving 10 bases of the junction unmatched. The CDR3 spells CASKQLAGTRDTQYF. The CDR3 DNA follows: TGCGCCAGCAAACAACTAGCGGGTACAAGAGATACGCAGTATTTT.

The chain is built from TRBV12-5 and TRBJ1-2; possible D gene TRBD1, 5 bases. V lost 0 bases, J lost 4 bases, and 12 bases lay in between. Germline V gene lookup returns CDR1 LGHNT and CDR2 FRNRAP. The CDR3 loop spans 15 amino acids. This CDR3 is CASGLVQGLSYGYTF. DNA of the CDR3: TGTGCTAGTGGTTTGGTTCAGGGTCTGAGCTATGGCTACACCTTC.

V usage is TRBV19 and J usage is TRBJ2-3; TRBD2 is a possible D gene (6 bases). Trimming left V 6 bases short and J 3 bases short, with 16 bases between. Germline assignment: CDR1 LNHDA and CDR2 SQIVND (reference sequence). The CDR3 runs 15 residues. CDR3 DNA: TGTGCCAGTAGGGGCGGGATGGCGGGAACAGATACGCAGTATTTT. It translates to CASRGGMAGTDTQYF.